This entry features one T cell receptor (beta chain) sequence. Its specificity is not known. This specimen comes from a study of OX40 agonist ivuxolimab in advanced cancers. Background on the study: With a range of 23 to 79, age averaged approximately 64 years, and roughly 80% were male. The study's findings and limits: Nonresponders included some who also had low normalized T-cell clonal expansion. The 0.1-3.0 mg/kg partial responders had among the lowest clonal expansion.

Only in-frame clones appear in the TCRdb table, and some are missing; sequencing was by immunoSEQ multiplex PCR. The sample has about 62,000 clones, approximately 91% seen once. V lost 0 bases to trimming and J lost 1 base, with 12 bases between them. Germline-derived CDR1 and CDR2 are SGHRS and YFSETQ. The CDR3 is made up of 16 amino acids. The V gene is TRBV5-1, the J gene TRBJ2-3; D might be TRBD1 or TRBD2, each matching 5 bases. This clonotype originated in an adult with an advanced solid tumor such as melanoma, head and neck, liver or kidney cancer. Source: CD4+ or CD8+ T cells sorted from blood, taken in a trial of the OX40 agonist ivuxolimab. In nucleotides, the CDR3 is TGCGCCAGCAGCTTGGTCACGGGACCTGGCACAGATACGCAGTATTTT. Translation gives CASSLVTGPGTDTQYF.